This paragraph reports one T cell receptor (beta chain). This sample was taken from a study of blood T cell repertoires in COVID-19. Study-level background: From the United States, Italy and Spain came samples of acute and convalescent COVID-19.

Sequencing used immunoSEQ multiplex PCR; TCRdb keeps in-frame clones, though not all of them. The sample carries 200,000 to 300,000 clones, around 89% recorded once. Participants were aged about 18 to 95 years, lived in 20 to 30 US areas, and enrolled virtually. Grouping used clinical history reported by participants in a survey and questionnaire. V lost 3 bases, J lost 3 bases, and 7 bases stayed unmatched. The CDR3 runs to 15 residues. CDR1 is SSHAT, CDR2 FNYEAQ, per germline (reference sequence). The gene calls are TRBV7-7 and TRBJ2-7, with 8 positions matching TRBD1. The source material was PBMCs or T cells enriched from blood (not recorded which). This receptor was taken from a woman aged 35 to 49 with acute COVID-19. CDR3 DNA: TGTGCCAGCAGCTTGGGACAGGAGCTGGTCTACGAGCAGTACTTC. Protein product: CASSLGQELVYEQYF.